This T cell receptor beta chain is from a study of blood T cell repertoires in COVID-19 (dated by TCRdb to about 2020). Regarding the study in general: Samples from collaborators originated in the United States, Italy and Spain and spanned both the acute and convalescent phases of COVID-19. The material from the prospective study consisted of cDNA or gDNA derived from T cells, B-cell-depleted T cells, or PBMCs. Subjects who had been exposed to COVID-19, were actively infected with it, or had recovered from it provided the deeply sampled blood TCRbeta repertoires that made up the dataset. The repertoires were released in a freely available public database intended as a resource for research on the immune response to SARS-CoV-2. Samples came from the ongoing ImmuneRACE study (first 160 participants) plus 1,254 subjects from 6 global collaborators. Sample metadata almost always included a de-identified subject ID, COVID-19 status, age in years and sex. Where HLA class I and class II types were available, the types were taken from metadata supplied by the sample provider, not from assay-based typing.

Worth noting for this clone: Its specific antigen is unknown. No base-level quality is on record; no much larger clone is a single base apart.

The investigation overall reported the following: The quantity of clinical and demographic metadata differed by source and by participant and was supplied without curation.

The immunoSEQ Assay, a bias-controlled multiplex PCR, was used to amplify TCRbeta CDR3 regions from genomic DNA. On the authors' methods: Nucleated cell counts per sample were estimated from amplification of reference gene primers within the assay. To quantify the absolute abundance of each unique TCRbeta CDR3 rearrangement, sequence reads were collapsed and filtered. Productive Simpson clonality was computed per sample as the square root of Simpson's diversity index over productive rearrangements. As stored in TCRdb, this immuneACCESS dataset retains in-frame rearrangements with V and J assigned. A fraction of the clones does not appear; measured against another copy, unresolved V genes explain less than half of the discrepancy, and the remainder lacks a known reason. Clonal size and the V and J genes are those of that table, whereas D and trimming came from the DNA. Across this sample there are 150,000 or so clones, with roughly 86% seen only once. Together, the top ten hold 11% of the sample.

One collaborating source in Seattle enrolled patients during active infection and followed them longitudinally through the course of disease. Each collaborating institution followed its own protocols to collect whole blood in K2EDTA tubes. For TCRbeta analysis, collaborator samples were shipped as frozen whole blood, as isolated PBMCs, or as DNA extracted from either sample type. This clonotype was sampled from a woman aged 70-85 years with COVID-19, enrolled during active disease. Sequencing was performed on peripheral blood.

The CDR3 reads CASSLSAFNYGYTF. The DNA sequence is given as TGTGCCAGCAGCTTGAGCGCTTTTAACTATGGCTACACCTTC. The chain couples TRBV5-6 to TRBJ1-2, with the D segment identity uncertain. CDR1 SGHDT and CDR2 YYEEEE were looked up in the germline V gene. V is pared back by 1 base and J by 1 base, with 8 bases lying between the germline termini. From the cysteine up to the phenylalanine, the CDR3 has a length of 14 residues. CDR3 DNA is the only sequence kept; it has 42 bases, read in frame from the first base. Where the CDR3 stops, the reference TRBV5-6 and TRBJ1-2 genes take over; the full variable domain is DAGVTQSPTHLIKTRGQQVTLRCSPKSGHDTVSWYQQALGQGPQFIFQYYEEEERQRGNFPDRFSGHQFPNYSSELNVNALLLGDSALYLCASSLSAFNYGYTFGSGTRLTVV.